The entry below gives a single T cell receptor (delta chain) sequence along with its context. What it binds is unknown. The data belong to a study of Vδ1+ human thymocytes. The template was reverse-transcribed extracted RNA. CDR3 amplicons came from multiplex PCR with pooled V-gene forward and constant-region reverse primers. TCRdb made new clone calls on the multiplex PCR reads using CATT. The data hold about 75,000 delta-chain clones, with approximately 37% observed a single time. Alphabeta T cells were depleted, then CD3+ Vdelta1+ Vdelta2- thymocytes were FACS-sorted. Study-wide results and limits: Thymic TRG and TRD repertoires appeared highly polyclonal. Unexpected Vdelta2 sequences could cause misinterpretation of bulk repertoire data.

In germline, CDR1 is TSWWSYY, CDR2 QGS. The CDR3 is 21 residues long. The V gene end was trimmed by 2 bases and the J gene end by 14 bases; junction bases not matched to a gene: 31. The sample was Vdelta1+ gamma-delta thymocytes from the thymus. Subset here: FACS-sorted CD3+ TCRalphabeta- TCRVdelta1+ TCRVdelta2- thymocytes. The sequence was obtained from a boy under three years old who had congenital heart surgery. The V call is TRDV1, the J call TRDJ1; 11 nucleotides agree with TRDD3. Written as DNA, the CDR3 is TGTGCTCTTGGGGAAATGATTCCTACGCAGCTGCGACTGGGGGATATCTTGGGGTTGATCTTT. It specifies CALGEMIPTQLRLGDILGLIF.